Listed here are 27 T cell receptor beta chains from one sample, sequenced in a study of long-term antiretroviral therapy in people with HIV. The assay, immunoSEQ v3.0, was run at survey level. Profiled with immunoSEQ multiplex PCR; TCRdb holds only in-frame clones, not every one. The sample includes around 30,000 clones, 95% of them seen just once. This material consisted of unsorted PBMCs, taken 5.3 years after starting antiretroviral therapy. These receptors were taken from a man in his thirties or forties with HIV.

The rearrangement links TRBV7-9 to TRBJ2-1; D is ambiguous. Per the germline V gene, CDR1 is SEHNR and CDR2 is FQNEAQ (reference sequence). The CDR3 is 12 amino acids. Trimming shortened V by 4 bases and J by 5 bases, and 6 bases separated the two germline ends. The CDR3 region has the DNA TGTGCCAGCAGCTGGTCTAACAATGAGCAGTTCTTC. It codes for CASSWSNNEQFF.

The chain couples TRBV6-4 to TRBJ2-2, with 9 bases aligning to TRBD1. Unmatched junction bases numbered 5, after V lost 6 bases and J lost 6 bases. This CDR3 spans 14 amino acids. The germline CDR1 and CDR2 sequences are MRHNA and SNTAGT. CDR3: CASSPGQGSGELFF. The CDR3 DNA sequence: TGTGCCAGCAGCCCGGGACAGGGATCCGGGGAGCTGTTTTTT.

The gene calls are TRBV6-4 and TRBJ2-5, with 7 bases identical to TRBD1. CDR1 and CDR2 (germline): MRHNA, SNTAGT. This CDR3 spans 13 amino acids. The trim removed 8 bases at V and 3 bases at J, leaving 6 bases unmatched. For the CDR3, the DNA is TGTGCCAGCTCAGAGGGGGCGGAAGAGACCCAGTACTTC. Translation gives CASSEGAEETQYF.

The chain links TRBV25-1 to TRBJ2-7; 12 bases are a match to TRBD2. The CDR3 runs 14 residues. The V segment lost 6 bases and the J segment 2 bases; nucleotides outside the gene matches: 2. Germline V gene lookup returns CDR1 MGHDK and CDR2 SYGVNS. CDR3 loop: CASSLAGGTYEQYF. CDR3 coding DNA: TGTGCCAGCAGCCTAGCGGGAGGGACCTACGAGCAGTACTTC.

V usage is TRBV5-1 and J usage is TRBJ1-1; perhaps TRBD1 as D (6 bases). The germline V gene encodes CDR1 SGHRS and CDR2 YFSETQ. V dropped 7 bases and J dropped 0 bases, with 10 bases sitting between them. This CDR3 region has 13 residues. The CDR3 spells CASADSLNTEAFF. Here the CDR3 DNA reads TGCGCCAGCGCGGACAGTCTGAACACTGAAGCTTTCTTT.

The chain links TRBV13 to TRBJ2-3, with a tentative D call TRBD1 (6 bases). V was trimmed by 0 bases and J by 1 base, leaving 14 bases between them. Germline V gene lookup returns CDR1 PRHDT and CDR2 FYEKMQ (reference sequence). This CDR3 spans 17 amino acids. CDR3 nucleotides: TGTGCCAGCAGCTTAGGGAGGGGGACCGGGCGCACAGATACGCAGTATTTT. This sequence encodes CASSLGRGTGRTDTQYF.

The CDR3 region is CASSLTGSSYEQYF. The CDR3 coding sequence is TGTGCCAGCAGTTTAACAGGGAGCTCCTACGAGCAGTACTTC. The chain uses TRBV27 and TRBJ2-7, with D possibly being TRBD1 (6 bases). Trimming stripped 2 bases from V and 0 bases from J, with 8 bases between. This CDR3 has 14 residues. Per germline, CDR1 MNHEY and CDR2 SMNVEV (reference sequence).

The V and J genes are TRBV10-3 and TRBJ2-5, with TRBD2 identical over 14 bases. From germline, CDR1 is ENHRY and CDR2 SYGVKD. Germline trimming cut 6 bases from V and 12 bases from J; bases unmatched to any gene: 9. The CDR3 loop spans 14 amino acids. The CDR3 is CAISAGLAGGSEYF. Written as DNA, the CDR3 is TGTGCCATCAGCGCCGGACTAGCGGGGGGCTCCGAGTACTTC.

The J gene is TRBJ1-1, the V gene TRBV5-1, with D unclear. This CDR3 is built from 14 residues. V was trimmed by 0 bases and J by 1 base, leaving 7 bases between them. CDR1 is SGHRS, CDR2 YFSETQ, per germline. CDR3 coding DNA: TGCGCCAGCAGCTTGGGTACGGGGAACACTGAAGCTTTCTTT. It is translated as CASSLGTGNTEAFF.

This sequence joins TRBV7-6 and TRBJ2-1, with D hard to call. The CDR3 length is 13 residues. Germline CDR1 and CDR2: SGHVS and FNYEAQ. Trimming took off 1 base at V and 6 bases at J, with 7 bases between the two ends. CDR3 protein: CASSLGLANEQFF. The CDR3 DNA sequence: TGTGCCAGCAGCTTAGGATTGGCCAATGAGCAGTTCTTC.

V usage is TRBV7-9 and J usage is TRBJ2-7, with 8 bases lining up with TRBD2. The CDR3 totals 14 residues. V trimming: 5 bases; J trimming: 2 bases; junction bases outside the gene matches: 5. Germline CDR1 reads SEHNR; CDR2 reads FQNEAQ (reference sequence). The CDR3 DNA follows: TGTGCCAGCAGCCCCGGGAGGGGCGCCTACGAGCAGTACTTC. Translating it yields CASSPGRGAYEQYF.

This chain links TRBV30 with TRBJ2-1; D unresolved. Germline values: CDR1 GTSNPN, CDR2 SVGIG (reference sequence). Trimming removed 0 bases from V and 8 bases from J, with 11 bases in between. The length of the CDR3 is 13 residues. The CDR3 is CAWSVMSQDEQFF. CDR3 nucleotides: TGTGCCTGGAGTGTAATGTCCCAGGATGAGCAGTTCTTC.

This clone was recorded once. The chain's CDR3 is CASSSREGGDTQYF. DNA of the CDR3: TGTGCCAGCAGCTCTCGGGAGGGTGGAGATACGCAGTATTTT. The chain uses TRBV13 and TRBJ2-3, with 8 bases fitting TRBD2. This CDR3 has 14 residues. Germline CDR1 is PRHDT and CDR2 is FYEKMQ (reference sequence). Unmatched junction bases numbered 5, after V lost 4 bases and J lost 5 bases. Based on the CDR3 plus reference TRBV13 and TRBJ2-3, the full variable domain is AAGVIQSPRHLIKEKRETATLKCYPIPRHDTVYWYQQGPGQDPQFLISFYEKMQSDKGSIPDRFSAQQFSDYHSELNMSSLELGDSALYFCASSSREGGDTQYFGPGTRLTVL.

This rearrangement joins TRBV11-2 to TRBJ2-3; tentatively, D is TRBD2 (5 bases). V gave up 0 bases and J gave up 3 bases, with 16 bases separating them. The length of the CDR3 is 17 residues. The germline gives CDR1 SGHAT, CDR2 FQNNGV. CDR3 nucleotides: TGTGCCAGCAGCTTAGAAGGCAGCGGAGACTATACAGATACGCAGTATTTT. It encodes CASSLEGSGDYTDTQYF.

The rearrangement links TRBV28 to TRBJ1-5; TRBD1 matches 10 bases. The V segment lost 7 bases and the J segment 5 bases; nucleotides outside the gene matches: 17. This CDR3 contains 18 residues. CDR1 MDHEN and CDR2 SYDVKM come from the germline V gene. The CDR3 protein is CASIAGGTGALTYQPQHF. The CDR3 DNA sequence: TGTGCCAGCATCGCCGGCGGGACAGGGGCCCTGACCTATCAGCCCCAGCATTTT.

V usage is TRBV7-9 and J usage is TRBJ1-5; a possible D gene is TRBD1 (5 bases). From germline, CDR1 is SEHNR and CDR2 FQNEAQ (reference sequence). The V end lost 0 bases, the J end lost 6 bases, and 12 bases lay between the germline ends. The CDR3 covers 15 residues. CDR3 residues: CASSLAGGAGQPQHF. The CDR3 nucleotides are TGTGCCAGCAGCTTAGCTGGAGGGGCCGGTCAGCCCCAGCATTTT.

This chain connects TRBV28 to TRBJ2-7; a possible D gene is TRBD2 (5 bases). The CDR3 contains 15 residues. Germline loops: CDR1 MDHEN, CDR2 SYDVKM. V was trimmed by 3 bases and J by 0 bases, leaving 12 bases between them. The CDR3 nucleotides are TGTGCCAGCAGTTTTCCTAGCCGTAGCTCCTACGAGCAGTACTTC. Its translation: CASSFPSRSSYEQYF.

CDR3 DNA: TGTGCCAGCAGTCCGGGACTAGCGGGACGCGAGCAGTACTTC. Protein product: CASSPGLAGREQYF. The chain joins TRBV27 to TRBJ2-7; 13 bases are a match to TRBD2. The germline gives CDR1 MNHEY, CDR2 SMNVEV (reference sequence). The junction had 4 bases not matched to a gene; V was cut back by 5 bases and J by 6 bases. The CDR3 has 14 amino acids.

The chain joins TRBV11-1 to TRBJ2-2; 9 bases agree with TRBD2. Germline V gene lookup returns CDR1 SGHAT and CDR2 FQDESV (reference sequence). V lost 2 bases and J lost 5; bases outside the gene matches: 3. The CDR3 has 15 amino acids. The CDR3 region has the DNA TGTGCCAGCAGCTTACTAGCGGGGAAGACCGGGGAGCTGTTTTTT. The encoded protein is CASSLLAGKTGELFF.

The chain is built from TRBV9 and TRBJ2-5; 10 nucleotides agree with TRBD1. This CDR3 region has 16 residues. Germline CDR1 is SGDLS and CDR2 is YYNGEE. The V segment lost 4 bases and the J segment 1 base; nucleotides outside the gene matches: 7. The DNA of the CDR3 is TGTGCCAGCAGCTCATGGACAGGGGGGCTCCAAGAGACCCAGTACTTC. This encodes CASSSWTGGLQETQYF.

The genes are TRBV7-9 and TRBJ1-4; D unresolved. The ends were cut back, 1 base at V and 5 bases at J, with 5 bases in the middle. CDR3 length: 13 amino acids. CDR1 is SEHNR, CDR2 FQNEAQ, per germline (reference sequence). For the CDR3, the DNA is TGTGCCAGCAGCTTAGTAGAGAATGAAAAACTGTTTTTT. Protein product: CASSLVENEKLFF.

On this clone: A read error may produce the germline difference seen at one junction end. V gene TRBV7-3 combines with J gene TRBJ2-3; D is ambiguous. This CDR3 comprises 11 residues. Germline-derived CDR1 and CDR2 are SGHTA and FQGTGA. The CDR3 DNA reads as TGTGCCAGCGGCTTAGGATATACGCAGTATTTT. Residues: CASGLGYTQYF. Supplemented by reference TRBV7-3 and TRBJ2-3, the full variable domain reads GAGVSQTPSNKVTEKGKYVELRCDPISGHTALYWYRQSLGQGPEFLIYFQGTGAADDSGLPNDRFFAVRPEGSVSTLKIQRTERGDSAVYLCASGLGYTQYFGPGTRLTVL.

This clone was recorded once. The junction does not match germline at one end; this may be a read error. V gene TRBV27 combines with J gene TRBJ2-1, with D perhaps TRBD1 (5 bases). CDR1 MNHEY and CDR2 SMNVEV come from the germline V gene (reference sequence). The CDR3 loop spans 13 amino acids. The chain's CDR3 is CASSISGMSEQFF. CDR3 in DNA: TGTGCCAGCAGTATATCAGGGATGAGCGAGCAGTTCTTC.

Comment on this clone: This specimen includes other DNA sequences encoding the same CDR3. The V and J genes are TRBV6-1 and TRBJ2-7; D gene uncertain. CDR1 MNHNS and CDR2 SASEGT come from the germline V gene. The CDR3 contains 11 residues. Trimming took off 3 bases at V and 1 base at J, with 1 base between the two ends. This chain's CDR3 is CASSESYEQYF. As DNA, the CDR3 is TGTGCCAGCAGTGAGTCCTACGAGCAGTACTTC.

The chain is built from TRBV7-8 and TRBJ2-5; D not resolved. The CDR3 has 11 amino acids. Trimming took 5 bases from V and 5 from J, leaving 6 bases between them. From germline, CDR1 is SGHVS and CDR2 FQNEAQ. DNA for the CDR3: TGTGCCAGCAGCCCGGCGGAGACCCAGTACTTC. This translates into CASSPAETQYF.

CDR3 bases: TGTGCCAGCAATATAGGACAGGGGAATGAAAAACTGTTTTTT. Its protein product is CASNIGQGNEKLFF. V usage is TRBV6-1 and J usage is TRBJ1-4; 9 nucleotides agree with TRBD1. CDR1 is MNHNS, CDR2 SASEGT, per germline. The ends lost 7 bases at V and 5 bases at J; junction bases unmatched: 5. The CDR3 has 14 amino acids.

The V gene is TRBV2, the J gene TRBJ2-1, with D unresolved. The CDR3 runs 16 residues. Trimming took 3 bases from V and 0 from J, leaving 12 bases between them. The V gene's germline CDR1 is SNHLY and CDR2 FYNNEI. The chain's CDR3 is CASSDQDPSSYNEQFF. The CDR3 nucleotides are TGTGCCAGCAGTGATCAGGACCCCAGCTCCTACAATGAGCAGTTCTTC.